This T cell receptor beta chain originates from a study of immune evolution from preneoplasia to lung adenocarcinoma. Study as a whole: HLA loss of heterozygosity: over 5.5% AIS, about 15% MIA, approximately 35% ADC, none AAH.

Histologic diagnosis was independently verified by two lung pathologists. Study-wide points: Normal lung had highest clonality; later lesions appeared denser, more diverse. Top clone frequencies peaked in normal lung, apparently declining through invasive adenocarcinoma.

TCRdb's copy holds only in-frame clones and misses some; the assay was immunoSEQ multiplex PCR. The repertoire holds about 11,000 clones, with roughly 85% as singletons. With respect to this clone: Its target is unknown.

This clonotype was sampled from a person in their 70s with invasive lung adenocarcinoma. Specimen: FFPE invasive lung adenocarcinoma tissue.

CDR3 region: CSVGSRNQPQHF. The CDR3, as DNA: TGCAGCGTTGGGTCGCGCAATCAGCCCCAGCATTTT. The chain employs TRBV29-1 and TRBJ1-5; the D is unclear. The ends were cut back, 4 bases at V and 2 bases at J, with 6 bases in the middle. The CDR3 totals 12 residues. Germline-derived CDR1 and CDR2 are SQVTM and ANQGSEA.